Following are 6 T cell receptor beta chains from one sample sequenced in a study of PD-1 blockade in classical Hodgkin lymphoma. Each and every patient relapsed after autologous stem cell transplantation, and patients got differing brentuximab vedotin exposure. Only in-frame clones appear in the TCRdb table, and some are missing; sequencing was by immunoSEQ multiplex PCR. In the table there are 25,000 to 30,000 clones, 70% of which are singletons. Sequenced material: peripheral blood mononuclear cells (PBMCs), taken before the second cycle of nivolumab. These TCRs come from a human donor with classical Hodgkin lymphoma.

The rearrangement uses TRBV5-4 and TRBJ2-3; D might be TRBD1 or TRBD2, each matching 5 bases. Per the germline V gene, CDR1 is SGHNT and CDR2 is YYREEE (reference sequence). V shed 3 bases and J shed 2 bases, with 19 bases lying between them. This CDR3 region has 17 residues. CDR3 residues: CASSSGGGSGFTDTQYF. CDR3 nucleotides: TGTGCCAGCAGCTCCGGTGGGGGAAGTGGGTTCACAGATACGCAGTATTTT.

This clone has just a few counts. The V call is TRBV6-5, the J call TRBJ1-2, with TRBD1 matching 10 bases. This CDR3 has 13 amino acids. V shed 11 bases, J shed 8 bases, and the junction held 11 bases outside the gene matches. Germline-derived CDR1 and CDR2 are MNHEY and SVGAGI. CDR3 residues: CASRDRGPEGYTF. DNA for the CDR3: TGTGCCTCCCGGGACAGGGGACCGGAAGGCTACACCTTC.

The V and J genes are TRBV6-5 and TRBJ2-5; 9 bases map to TRBD1. Looked up from germline, CDR1 is MNHEY and CDR2 is SVGAGI. Trimming at V came to 4 bases and at J to 4 bases, leaving 7 bases not matched to a gene. CDR3 length: 15 amino acids. The CDR3 is CASSFLPGQGETQYF. CDR3 nucleotides: TGTGCCAGCAGTTTTCTACCGGGACAGGGAGAGACCCAGTACTTC.

The V call is TRBV28, the J call TRBJ1-1; 7 positions match TRBD1. CDR3 length equals 13 residues. With 6 bases clipped from V and 4 bases from J, the junction kept 5 bases outside the gene matches. CDR1 MDHEN and CDR2 SYDVKM come from the germline V gene. The CDR3 DNA is TGTGCCAGCAGCCCAGGGGGGGTCACTGAAGCTTTCTTT. The encoded protein is CASSPGGVTEAFF.

V gene TRBV13 combines with J gene TRBJ2-3, with 13 bases lining up with TRBD2. Germline V gene lookup returns CDR1 PRHDT and CDR2 FYEKMQ (reference sequence). Germline trimming cut 0 bases from V and 6 bases from J; bases unmatched to any gene: 9. The CDR3 has 18 amino acids. In nucleotides, the CDR3 is TGTGCCAGCAGCTTAGGGGGACTAGCGGGGACCCCGAGGGATACGCAGTATTTT. It codes for CASSLGGLAGTPRDTQYF.

This clone was recorded once. The chain links TRBV7-2 to TRBJ1-2; no reliable D call. This CDR3 is 14 amino acids long. Germline V gives CDR1 SGHTA, CDR2 FQGNSA. V was pared by 1 base and J by 4 bases, with 10 bases between. The CDR3 sequence: CASSLVGEGYGYTF. CDR3 DNA: TGTGCCAGCAGCTTAGTCGGGGAGGGCTATGGCTACACCTTC.